This T cell receptor (beta chain) was sequenced in a study of blood T cells in healthy people across ages. Study information: When template switching was applied, about one barcoded beta molecule was captured per two T cells.

This CDR3 has 15 residues. Per germline, CDR1 PRHDT and CDR2 FYEKMQ (reference sequence). V was pared by 1 base and J by 4 bases, with 14 bases between. Through a sample-barcoded 5' primer and a J-beta primer mix, a second PCR was run for 7 to 11 cycles. Each cDNA molecule was tagged by a template-switch adaptor that had 12 random nucleotides. MiXCR was run by TCRdb on the 5' RACE reads, yielding one entry per CDR3 protein. The sample records approximately 760,000 distinct CDR3 sequences, about 25% being singletons. This sample also belongs to another study, concerning T cells of mothers and their children. That work contributes: The authors identified no persistent microchimeric T cell clones.

The rearrangement joins TRBV13 to TRBJ2-7, with D possibly TRBD2 on 5 matching bases. The sequencing input was blood. This clonotype was sampled from a boy younger than 18 in good health. The CDR3 DNA reads as TGTGCCAGCAGCTTAGCAGCGGCGAAACTTTACGAGCAGTACTTC. It yields the protein CASSLAAAKLYEQYF.